This TCR beta chain is drawn from a study of control samples from healthy donors and cancer patients. Sequenced by immunoSEQ multiplex PCR; TCRdb stores in-frame clones only, minus some. Of just over 80,000 clones in the sample, roughly 89% were seen once. The CDR3 runs 15 residues. The germline V gene has CDR1 SGDLS and CDR2 YYNGEE. The V segment lost 1 base and the J segment 6 bases; nucleotides outside the gene matches: 4. J is TRBJ2-1 and V is TRBV9; 10 bases are a match to TRBD2. What was sequenced was blood. This TCR derives from a man aged 50-60 years in good health. CDR3: CASSVSGTSVNEQFF. CDR3 coding DNA: TGTGCCAGCAGCGTATCCGGGACTAGCGTCAATGAGCAGTTCTTC.